Below, 12 T cell receptor beta chains from the same sample are listed, as sequenced in a study of response to subunit inactivated influenza vaccine. A single record per CDR3 protein comes from TCRdb applying MiXCR to the RT-PCR reads. The table lists 450,000 to 600,000 distinct CDR3 sequences, around 8% of them singletons. The sequenced sample was PBMCs from blood, obtained about 23 months after vaccination. These receptors came from a man between 50 and 70 years old who received an inactivated influenza vaccine.

The chain uses TRBV5-1 and TRBJ2-3; the match to TRBD2 covers 11 bases. The CDR3 runs 17 residues. With V trimmed by 4 bases and J by 6 bases, 13 bases remained unmatched. Per germline, CDR1 SGHRS and CDR2 YFSETQ. The CDR3: CASSLQGTSGRLDTQYF. In DNA, the CDR3 is TGCGCCAGCAGCCTACAGGGGACTAGCGGCCGGTTGGATACGCAGTATTTT.

The chain recombines TRBV20-1 with TRBJ1-1; the D gene is possibly TRBD1 (6 bases). This CDR3 is 15 amino acids long. Germline V gene lookup returns CDR1 DFQATT and CDR2 SNEGSKA (reference sequence). V was pared by 3 bases and J by 0 bases, with 14 bases between. The DNA of the CDR3 is TGCAGTGCTAGCGGACAGCGTACGATGAACACTGAAGCTTTCTTT. Amino acid sequence: CSASGQRTMNTEAFF.

Only a few counts were recorded for this clonotype. The rearrangement links TRBV3-1 to TRBJ1-5; weak D call: TRBD1 (6 bases). Germline V gives CDR1 LGHDT, CDR2 YNNKEL (reference sequence). The V end lost 2 bases, the J end lost 3 bases, and 14 bases lay between the germline ends. The length of the CDR3 is 16 residues. The CDR3 bases are TGTGCCAGCAGCCAAACTGGACAGCAGTCCAATCAGCCCCAGCATTTT. It yields the protein CASSQTGQQSNQPQHF. Using reference TRBV3-1 and TRBJ1-5 for the parts outside the CDR3, the full variable domain is DTAVSQTPKYLVTQMGNDKSIKCEQNLGHDTMYWYKQDSKKFLKIMFSYNNKELIINETVPNRFSPKSPDKAHLNLHINSLELGDSAVYFCASSQTGQQSNQPQHFGDGTRLSIL.

This clonotype was counted at least ten times. The V and J genes are TRBV5-1 and TRBJ2-1; 14 nucleotides align to TRBD2. CDR1 and CDR2 from the germline V gene are SGHRS and YFSETQ. V shed 4 bases and J 6 bases; nucleotides not matched to a gene: 15. This CDR3 has 19 residues. The chain's CDR3 is CASSPIYSGTSGSGNEQFF. As DNA, the CDR3 is TGCGCCAGCAGCCCGATATACTCAGGGACTAGCGGGAGTGGCAATGAGCAGTTCTTC.

The table lists this clonotype with a few counts. The rearrangement links TRBV11-2 to TRBJ2-7; 9 nucleotides match TRBD2. V shed 1 base and J 12 bases; nucleotides not matched to a gene: 13. CDR1 is SGHAT, CDR2 FQNNGV, per germline. There are 15 residues in the CDR3. Here the CDR3 DNA reads TGTGCCAGCAGCTTAGGCGGCGGTGCGGGAGGGGAAAGGTACTTC. Its translation is CASSLGGGAGGERYF.

This rearrangement joins TRBV11-2 to TRBJ2-4; no definite D call. The germline gives CDR1 SGHAT, CDR2 FQNNGV. The CDR3 contains 14 residues. Trimming took off 0 bases at V and 7 bases at J, with 10 bases between the two ends. CDR3: CASSLEAVRNIQYF. The CDR3 region has the DNA TGTGCCAGCAGCTTAGAGGCCGTCCGGAACATTCAGTACTTC. The full variable domain, in which reference TRBV11-2 and TRBJ2-4 provide the parts outside the CDR3, is EAGVAQSPRYKIIEKRQSVAFWCNPISGHATLYWYQQILGQGPKLLIQFQNNGVVDDSQLPKDRFSAERLKGVDSTLKIQPAKLEDSAVYLCASSLEAVRNIQYFGAGTRLSVL.

This clonotype was picked up many times. This chain links TRBV7-8 with TRBJ2-3, with D possibly TRBD2 on 5 matching bases. The length of the CDR3 is 13 residues. Trimming took off 3 bases at V and 6 bases at J, with 10 bases between the two ends. The germline CDR1 and CDR2 sequences are SGHVS and FQNEAQ. The CDR3 DNA reads TGTGCCAGCAGCTTGGACTTACGCGATACGCAGTATTTT. It encodes CASSLDLRDTQYF.

This clonotype was seen a handful of times. The V gene is TRBV5-1, the J gene TRBJ2-2; 11 positions agree with TRBD2. The V gene's germline CDR1 is SGHRS and CDR2 YFSETQ. Trimming cost V 4 bases and J 1 base; bases outside gene matches: 3. This CDR3 region has 16 residues. CDR3 region: CASSIGLAGNTGELFF. The DNA of the CDR3 is TGCGCCAGCAGCATTGGACTAGCGGGGAACACCGGGGAGCTGTTTTTT.

The chain is built from TRBV4-2 and TRBJ2-3; the match to TRBD2 covers 12 bases. Trimming took 3 bases from V and 4 from J; bases not matched to a gene: 17. Per the germline V gene, CDR1 is LGHNA and CDR2 is YNFKEQ. This CDR3 comprises 20 residues. The CDR3 here is CASSQRPGLAGSPKADTQYF. CDR3 in DNA: TGTGCCAGCAGCCAGCGCCCAGGACTAGCGGGATCCCCCAAGGCAGATACGCAGTATTTT.

This sequence joins TRBV12-3 or TRBV12-4 and TRBJ2-2; D is possibly TRBD2 (5 bases). This CDR3 region has 13 residues. V was pared by 6 bases and J by 6 bases, with 11 bases between. The CDR3, as DNA: TGTGCCAGCAGAGAACTAGATCCCGGGGAGCTGTTTTTT. Residues: CASRELDPGELFF.

The chain carries TRBV5-4 and TRBJ2-3, with TRBD1 matching over 7 bases. V shed 4 bases, J shed 3 bases, and the junction held 14 bases outside the gene matches. The CDR3 loop spans 17 amino acids. Germline CDR1 is SGHNT and CDR2 is YYREEE (reference sequence). CDR3 loop: CASSPRTGLFSTDTQYF. CDR3 coding DNA: TGTGCCAGCAGCCCACGGACAGGTCTATTTTCAACAGATACGCAGTATTTT. The full variable domain, completed using reference TRBV5-4 and TRBJ2-3, is ETGVTQSPTHLIKTRGQQVTLRCSSQSGHNTVSWYQQALGQGPQFIFQYYREEENGRGNFPPRFSGLQFPNYSSELNVNALELDDSALYLCASSPRTGLFSTDTQYFGPGTRLTVL.

This clonotype came up a few times. The chain recombines TRBV7-2 with TRBJ2-7; tentatively, D is TRBD1 (6 bases). CDR3 length: 14 amino acids. The germline V gene encodes CDR1 SGHTA and CDR2 FQGNSA. V lost 5 bases and J 0 bases, leaving 11 bases between the germline ends. DNA of the CDR3: TGTGCCAGCAGCCCGAGACAGGCCTCCTACGAGCAGTACTTC. It translates to CASSPRQASYEQYF.